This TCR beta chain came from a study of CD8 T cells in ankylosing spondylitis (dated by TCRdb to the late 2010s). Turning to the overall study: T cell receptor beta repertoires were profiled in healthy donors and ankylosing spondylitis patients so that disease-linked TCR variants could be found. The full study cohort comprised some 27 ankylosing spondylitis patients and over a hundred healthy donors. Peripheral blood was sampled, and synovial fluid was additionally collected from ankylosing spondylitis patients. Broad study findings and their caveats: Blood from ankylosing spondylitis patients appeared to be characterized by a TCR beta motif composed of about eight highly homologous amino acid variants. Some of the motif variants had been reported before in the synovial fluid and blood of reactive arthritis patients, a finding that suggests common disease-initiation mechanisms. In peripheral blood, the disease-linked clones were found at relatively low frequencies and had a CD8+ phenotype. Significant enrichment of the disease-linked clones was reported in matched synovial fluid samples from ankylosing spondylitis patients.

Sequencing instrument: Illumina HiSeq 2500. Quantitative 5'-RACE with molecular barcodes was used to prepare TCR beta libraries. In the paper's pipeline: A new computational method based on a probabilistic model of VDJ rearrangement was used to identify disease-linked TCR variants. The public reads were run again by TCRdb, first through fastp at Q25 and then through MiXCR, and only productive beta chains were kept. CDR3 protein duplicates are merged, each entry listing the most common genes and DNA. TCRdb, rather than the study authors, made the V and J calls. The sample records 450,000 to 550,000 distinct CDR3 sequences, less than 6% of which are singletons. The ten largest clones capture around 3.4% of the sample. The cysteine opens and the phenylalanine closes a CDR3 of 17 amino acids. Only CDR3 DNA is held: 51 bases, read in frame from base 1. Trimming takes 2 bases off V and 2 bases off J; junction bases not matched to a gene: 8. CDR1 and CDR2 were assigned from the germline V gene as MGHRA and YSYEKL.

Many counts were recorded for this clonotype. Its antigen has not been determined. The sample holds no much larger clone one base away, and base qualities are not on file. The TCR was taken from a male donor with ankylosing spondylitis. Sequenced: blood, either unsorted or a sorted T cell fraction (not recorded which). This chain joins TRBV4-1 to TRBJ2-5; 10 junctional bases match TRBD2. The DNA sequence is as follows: TGCGCCAGCAGCCAAAGGCTAGCGGGAGCCAGGCAAGAGACCCAGTACTTC. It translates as CASSQRLAGARQETQYF.